This entry lists 9 T cell receptor beta chains sequenced from one sample in a study of OX40 agonist ivuxolimab in advanced cancers. Libraries came from the immunoSEQ multiplex PCR assay. TCRdb retrieved this table from immuneACCESS and kept in-frame rearrangements only. Not all clones are present; in checked studies, unresolved V genes account for under half, and no reason is known for the remainder. Across this sample there are approximately 60,000 clones, with approximately 80% seen only once. The ten largest clonotypes hold 0.6% to 0.8% of the sample. The input for sequencing was CD4+ or CD8+ T cells sorted from blood, taken in a trial of the OX40 agonist ivuxolimab. The receptors derive from an adult with an advanced solid tumor such as melanoma, head and neck, liver or kidney cancer.

The chain combines TRBV7-9 with TRBJ2-2; TRBD1 matches at 8 bases. The ends lost 5 bases at V and 6 bases at J; junction bases unmatched: 5. Germline CDR1 reads SEHNR; CDR2 reads FQNEAQ (reference sequence). This CDR3 is built from 14 residues. The CDR3 sequence is CASSPRTGSGELFF. CDR3 coding DNA: TGTGCCAGCAGCCCGCGGACAGGGTCCGGGGAGCTGTTTTTT.

The chain combines TRBV6-1 with TRBJ1-5; D is ambiguous. Germline CDR1 MNHNS, CDR2 SASEGT. V was shortened by 9 bases and J by 6 bases, with 15 bases between the two germline ends. There are 13 residues in the CDR3. CDR3 residues: CASHERRGQPQHF. The CDR3 bases are TGTGCCAGTCACGAGAGGCGAGGTCAGCCCCAGCATTTT.

The rearrangement joins TRBV2 to TRBJ2-7, with 7 bases fitting TRBD1. Germline V gives CDR1 SNHLY, CDR2 FYNNEI. CDR3 length: 14 residues. V was pared by 6 bases and J by 0 bases, with 5 bases of the junction left unmatched. The CDR3 DNA reads as TGTGCCAGCAGGGCACAGGGGAGCTCCTACGAGCAGTACTTC. This encodes CASRAQGSSYEQYF.

This sequence joins TRBV2 and TRBJ2-3; D tentatively fits TRBD1 or TRBD2 (5 bases each). CDR1 is SNHLY, CDR2 FYNNEI, per germline. This CDR3 has 14 amino acids. V was pared by 4 bases and J by 2 bases, with 10 bases between. The CDR3 DNA is TGTGCCAGCAGTGCCGGGGCCGACACAGATACGCAGTATTTT. This sequence encodes CASSAGADTDTQYF.

This clone was picked up one time. This chain joins TRBV9 and TRBJ2-1; 8 bases line up with TRBD2. The junction had 9 bases not matched to a gene; V was cut back by 0 bases and J by 7 bases. CDR1 and CDR2 (germline): SGDLS, YYNGEE. The CDR3 consists of 16 residues. CDR3 nucleotides: TGTGCCAGCAGCGTAGGCCCCCGGGGGGGGGAAAATGAGCAGTTCTTC. Translating gives CASSVGPRGGENEQFF.

This chain uses TRBV4-2 with TRBJ2-1; 8 positions agree with TRBD1. The CDR3 spans 14 residues. V shed 6 bases and J 2 bases; nucleotides not matched to a gene: 3. From germline, CDR1 is LGHNA and CDR2 YNFKEQ. CDR3: CASRQDRAYNEQFF. The CDR3 region has the DNA TGTGCCAGCAGGCAGGACAGGGCCTACAATGAGCAGTTCTTC.

V gene TRBV6-7 combines with J gene TRBJ1-2, with D perhaps TRBD1 (6 bases). TRBV6-7 carries the ORF label, with uncertain function. Trimming removed 11 bases at V and 1 base at J, with 32 bases between. The CDR3 has 19 residues. CDR3 residues: CADGISYPREGGGNYGYTF. CDR3 bases: TGTGCCGATGGAATCAGTTACCCCAGGGAGGGGGGGGGTAACTATGGCTACACCTTC.

The V gene is TRBV6-1, the J gene TRBJ1-1, with D unclear. The CDR3 loop spans 14 amino acids. The V gene lost 4 bases and the J gene lost 3 bases, with 12 bases spanning the gap. Germline loops: CDR1 MNHNS, CDR2 SASEGT. Here the CDR3 reads CASSGEGRDTEAFF. DNA for the CDR3: TGTGCCAGCAGTGGTGAGGGTAGGGACACTGAAGCTTTCTTT.

CDR3 in amino acids: CASSPSGTLISYEQYF. Here the CDR3 DNA reads TGTGCCAGTAGTCCGTCCGGGACTCTCATCTCCTACGAGCAGTACTTC. V and J are TRBV19 and TRBJ2-7, with a weak D call TRBD2 (6 bases). The CDR3 has 16 residues. Germline V lookup: CDR1 LNHDA, CDR2 SQIVND (reference sequence). The V end lost 5 bases, the J end lost 0 bases, and 17 bases lay between the germline ends.